This T cell receptor beta chain was sequenced in a study of long-term antiretroviral therapy in people with HIV. Study outcomes and limitations: Clones expanded before ART dominated the repertoire at all time points.

They ran version v3.0 of the immunoSEQ assay at survey level. Profiled with immunoSEQ multiplex PCR; TCRdb holds only in-frame clones, not every one. The table has 25,000 to 30,000 clones, 84% seen once. As for this clone: What it recognizes is unknown.

This CDR3 comprises 15 residues. The germline V gene encodes CDR1 ENHRY and CDR2 SYGVKD. The V and J ends lost 0 bases and 0 bases respectively, with 8 bases between them. This chain joins TRBV10-3 and TRBJ1-1; the D gene is possibly TRBD1 (5 bases). Sample: unsorted PBMCs, taken 0.4 years after starting antiretroviral therapy. The clonotype originates from a man younger than 35 with HIV. CDR3 region: CAISESGTLNTEAFF. The CDR3 DNA follows: TGTGCCATCAGTGAGTCAGGGACTCTGAACACTGAAGCTTTCTTT.